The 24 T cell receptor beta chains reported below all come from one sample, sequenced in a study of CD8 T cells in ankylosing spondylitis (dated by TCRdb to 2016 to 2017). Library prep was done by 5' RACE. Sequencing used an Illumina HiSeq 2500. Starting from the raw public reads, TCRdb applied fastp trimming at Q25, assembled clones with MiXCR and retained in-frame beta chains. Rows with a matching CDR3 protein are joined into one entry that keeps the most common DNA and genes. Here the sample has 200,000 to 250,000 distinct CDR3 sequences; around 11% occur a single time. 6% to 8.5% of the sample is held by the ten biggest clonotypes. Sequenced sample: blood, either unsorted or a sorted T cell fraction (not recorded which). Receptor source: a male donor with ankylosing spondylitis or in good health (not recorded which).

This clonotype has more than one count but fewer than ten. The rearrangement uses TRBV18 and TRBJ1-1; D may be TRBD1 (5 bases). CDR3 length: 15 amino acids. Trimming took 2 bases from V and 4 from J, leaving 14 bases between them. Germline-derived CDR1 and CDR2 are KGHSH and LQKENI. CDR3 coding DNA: TGTGCCAGCTCACCAGAGTACGTGGGGGGCACTGAAGCTTTCTTT. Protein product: CASSPEYVGGTEAFF. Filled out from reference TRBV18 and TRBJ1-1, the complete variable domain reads NAGVMQNPRHLVRRRGQEARLRCSPMKGHSHVYWYRQLPEEGLKFMVYLQKENIIDESGMPKERFSAEFPKEGPSILRIQQVVRGDSAAYFCASSPEYVGGTEAFFGQGTRLTVV.

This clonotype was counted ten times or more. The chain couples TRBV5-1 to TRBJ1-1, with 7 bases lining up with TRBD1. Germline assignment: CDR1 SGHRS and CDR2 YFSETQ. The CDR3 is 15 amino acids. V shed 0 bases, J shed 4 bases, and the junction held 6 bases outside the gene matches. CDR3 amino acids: CASSLEVRGGTEAFF. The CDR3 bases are TGCGCCAGCAGCTTGGAGGTCAGGGGGGGCACTGAAGCTTTCTTT.

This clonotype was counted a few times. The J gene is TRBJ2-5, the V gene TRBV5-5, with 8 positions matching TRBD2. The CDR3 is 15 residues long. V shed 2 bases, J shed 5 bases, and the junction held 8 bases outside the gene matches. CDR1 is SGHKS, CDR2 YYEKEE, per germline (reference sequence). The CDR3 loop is CASSFFGRASETQYF. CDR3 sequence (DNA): TGTGCCAGCAGCTTTTTCGGGAGGGCCTCGGAGACCCAGTACTTC. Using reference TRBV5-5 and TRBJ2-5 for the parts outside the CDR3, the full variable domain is DAGVTQSPTHLIKTRGQQVTLRCSPISGHKSVSWYQQVLGQGPQFIFQYYEKEERGRGNFPDRFSARQFPNYSSELNVNALLLGDSALYLCASSFFGRASETQYFGPGTRLLVL.

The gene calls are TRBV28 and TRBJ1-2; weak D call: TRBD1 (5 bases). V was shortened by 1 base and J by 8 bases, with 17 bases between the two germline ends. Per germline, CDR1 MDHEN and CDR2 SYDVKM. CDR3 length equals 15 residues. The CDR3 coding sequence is TGTGCCAGCAGTTTATTGGCAGGCAGGGTGAGCGGCTACACCTTC. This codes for CASSLLAGRVSGYTF.

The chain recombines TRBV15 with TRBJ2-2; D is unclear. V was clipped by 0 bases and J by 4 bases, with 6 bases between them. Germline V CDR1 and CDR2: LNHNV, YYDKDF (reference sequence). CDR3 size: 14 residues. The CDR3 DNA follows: TGTGCCACCAGCAGAGATAGGAGCACCGGGGAGCTGTTTTTT. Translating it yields CATSRDRSTGELFF.

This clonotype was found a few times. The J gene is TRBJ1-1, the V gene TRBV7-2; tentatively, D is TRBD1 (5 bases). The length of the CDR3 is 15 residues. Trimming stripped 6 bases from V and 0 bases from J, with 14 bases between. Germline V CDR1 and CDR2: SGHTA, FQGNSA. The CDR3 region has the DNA TGTGCCAGCAGAACCACCGCGACAGTGAACACTGAAGCTTTCTTT. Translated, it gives CASRTTATVNTEAFF.

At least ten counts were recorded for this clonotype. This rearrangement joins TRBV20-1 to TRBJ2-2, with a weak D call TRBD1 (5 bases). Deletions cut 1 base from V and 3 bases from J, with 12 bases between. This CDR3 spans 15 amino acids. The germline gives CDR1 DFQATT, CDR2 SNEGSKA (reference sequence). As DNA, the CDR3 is TGCAGTGCTAGAGTGTCAGGGTTGGACACCGGGGAGCTGTTTTTT. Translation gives CSARVSGLDTGELFF.

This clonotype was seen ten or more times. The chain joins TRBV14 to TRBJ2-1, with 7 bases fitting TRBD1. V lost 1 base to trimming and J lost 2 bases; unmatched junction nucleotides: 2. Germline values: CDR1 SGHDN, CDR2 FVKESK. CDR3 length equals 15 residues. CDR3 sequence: CASSQAGTAYNEQFF. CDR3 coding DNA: TGTGCCAGCAGCCAAGCCGGGACAGCCTACAATGAGCAGTTCTTC.

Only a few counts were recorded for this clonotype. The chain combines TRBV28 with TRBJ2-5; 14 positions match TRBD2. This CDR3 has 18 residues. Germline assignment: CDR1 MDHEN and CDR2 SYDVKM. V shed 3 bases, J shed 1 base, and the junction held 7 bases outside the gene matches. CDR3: CASSLTSGRAIVQETQYF. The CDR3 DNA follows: TGTGCCAGCAGTTTGACTAGCGGGAGGGCCATTGTCCAAGAGACCCAGTACTTC.

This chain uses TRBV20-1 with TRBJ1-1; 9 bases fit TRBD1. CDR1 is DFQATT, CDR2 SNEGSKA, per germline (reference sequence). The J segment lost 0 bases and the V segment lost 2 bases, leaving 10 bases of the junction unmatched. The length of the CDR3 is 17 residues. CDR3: CSARLDRGSTLNTEAFF. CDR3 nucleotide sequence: TGCAGTGCTAGACTAGACAGGGGGTCAACACTGAACACTGAAGCTTTCTTT.

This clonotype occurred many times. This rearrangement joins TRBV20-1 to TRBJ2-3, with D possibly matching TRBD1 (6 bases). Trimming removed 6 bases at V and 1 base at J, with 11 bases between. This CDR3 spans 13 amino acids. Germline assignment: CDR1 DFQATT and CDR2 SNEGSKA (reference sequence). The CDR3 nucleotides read TGCAGTGCGACCAGGGGTGGCACAGATACGCAGTATTTT. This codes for CSATRGGTDTQYF.

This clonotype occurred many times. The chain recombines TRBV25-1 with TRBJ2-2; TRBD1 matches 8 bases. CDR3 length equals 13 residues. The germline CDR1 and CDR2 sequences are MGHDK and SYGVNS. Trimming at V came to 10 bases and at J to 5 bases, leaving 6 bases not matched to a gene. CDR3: CATGQGSTGELFF. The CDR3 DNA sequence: TGTGCCACCGGACAGGGTTCGACCGGGGAGCTGTTTTTT. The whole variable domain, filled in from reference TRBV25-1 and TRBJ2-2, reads EADIYQTPRYLVIGTGKKITLECSQTMGHDKMYWYQQDPGMELHLIHYSYGVNSTEKGDLSSESTVSRIRTEHFPLTLESARPSHTSQYLCATGQGSTGELFFGEGSRLTVL.

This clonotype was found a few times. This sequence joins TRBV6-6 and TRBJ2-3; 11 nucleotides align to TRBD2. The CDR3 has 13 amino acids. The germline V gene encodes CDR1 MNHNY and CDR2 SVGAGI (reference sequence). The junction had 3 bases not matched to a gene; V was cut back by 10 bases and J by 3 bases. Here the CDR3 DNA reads TGTGCCACGACTAGCGGGGATACAGATACGCAGTATTTT. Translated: CATTSGDTDTQYF.

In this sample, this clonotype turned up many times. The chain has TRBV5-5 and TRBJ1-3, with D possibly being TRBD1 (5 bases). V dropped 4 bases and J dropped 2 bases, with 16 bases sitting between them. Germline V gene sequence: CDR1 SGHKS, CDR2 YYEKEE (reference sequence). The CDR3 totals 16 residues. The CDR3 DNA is TGTGCCAGCAGCATACTCTCCGGGACCGCTGGAAACACCATATATTTT. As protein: CASSILSGTAGNTIYF.

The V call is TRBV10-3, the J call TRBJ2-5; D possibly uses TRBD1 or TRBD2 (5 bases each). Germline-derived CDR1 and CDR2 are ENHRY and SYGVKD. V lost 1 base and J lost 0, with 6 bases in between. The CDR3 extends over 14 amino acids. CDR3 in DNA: TGTGCCATCAGTGAGTTGGGGGACCAAGAGACCCAGTACTTC. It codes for CAISELGDQETQYF.

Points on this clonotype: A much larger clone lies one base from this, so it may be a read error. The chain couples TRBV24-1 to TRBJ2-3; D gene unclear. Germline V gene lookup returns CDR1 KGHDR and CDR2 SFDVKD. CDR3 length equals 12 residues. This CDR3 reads CATNDPVGRQYF. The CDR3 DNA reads TGTGCCACCAATGATCCCGTGGGTCGGCAGTATTTT.

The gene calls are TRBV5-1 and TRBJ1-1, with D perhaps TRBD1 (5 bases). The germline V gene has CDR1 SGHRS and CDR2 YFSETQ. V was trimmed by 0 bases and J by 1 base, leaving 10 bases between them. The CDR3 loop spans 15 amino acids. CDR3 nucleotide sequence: TGCGCCAGCAGCTTGGAAGGGGTGGCGAACACTGAAGCTTTCTTT. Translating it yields CASSLEGVANTEAFF.

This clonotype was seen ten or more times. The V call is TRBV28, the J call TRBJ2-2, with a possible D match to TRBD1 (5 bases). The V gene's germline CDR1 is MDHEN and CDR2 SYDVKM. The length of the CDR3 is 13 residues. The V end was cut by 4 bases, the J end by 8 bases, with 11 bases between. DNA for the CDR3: TGTGCCAGCAGTTCGCCCAACAGGGGGGAGCTGTTTTTT. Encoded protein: CASSSPNRGELFF.

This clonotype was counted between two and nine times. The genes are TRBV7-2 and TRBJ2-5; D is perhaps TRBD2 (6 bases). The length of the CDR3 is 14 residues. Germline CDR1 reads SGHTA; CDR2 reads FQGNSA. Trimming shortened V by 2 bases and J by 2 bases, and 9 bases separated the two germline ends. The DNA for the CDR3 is TGTGCCAGCAGCTTATACGCGGGGCAAGAGACCCAGTACTTC. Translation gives CASSLYAGQETQYF.

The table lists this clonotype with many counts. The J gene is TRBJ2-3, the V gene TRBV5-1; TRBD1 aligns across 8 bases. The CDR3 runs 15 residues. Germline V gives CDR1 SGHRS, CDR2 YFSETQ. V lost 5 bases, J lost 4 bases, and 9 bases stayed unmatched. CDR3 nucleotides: TGCGCCAGCAGAAAAGACAGGGGATTGGCAGATACGCAGTATTTT. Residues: CASRKDRGLADTQYF. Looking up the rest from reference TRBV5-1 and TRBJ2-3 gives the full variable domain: KAGVTQTPRYLIKTRGQQVTLSCSPISGHRSVSWYQQTPGQGLQFLFEYFSETQRNKGNFPGRFSGRQFSNSRSEMNVSTLELGDSALYLCASRKDRGLADTQYFGPGTRLTVL.

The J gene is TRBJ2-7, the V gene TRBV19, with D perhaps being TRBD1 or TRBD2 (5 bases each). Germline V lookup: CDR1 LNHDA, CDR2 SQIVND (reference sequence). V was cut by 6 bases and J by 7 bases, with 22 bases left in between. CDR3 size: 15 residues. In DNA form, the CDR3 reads TGTGCCAGTAGCGATCTGGGACGGCCACCTTGGGAGCAGTACTTC. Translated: CASSDLGRPPWEQYF.

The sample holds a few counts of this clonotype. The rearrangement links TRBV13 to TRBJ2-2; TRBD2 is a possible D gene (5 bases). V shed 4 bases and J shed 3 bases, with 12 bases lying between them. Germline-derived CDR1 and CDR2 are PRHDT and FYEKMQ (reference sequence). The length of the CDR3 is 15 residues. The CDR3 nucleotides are TGTGCCAGCAGCTACCAACTAGAGGACACCGGGGAGCTGTTTTTT. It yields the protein CASSYQLEDTGELFF.

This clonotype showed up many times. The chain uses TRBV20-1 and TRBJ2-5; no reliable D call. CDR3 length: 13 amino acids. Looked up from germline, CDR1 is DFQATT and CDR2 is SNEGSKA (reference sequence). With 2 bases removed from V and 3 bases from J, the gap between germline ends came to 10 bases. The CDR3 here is CSARQAAKETQYF. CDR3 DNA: TGCAGTGCTAGACAGGCCGCCAAAGAGACCCAGTACTTC.

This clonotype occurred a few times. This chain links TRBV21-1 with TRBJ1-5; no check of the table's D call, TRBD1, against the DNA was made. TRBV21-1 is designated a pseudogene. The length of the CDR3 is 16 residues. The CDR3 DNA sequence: TGTGCCAGCAGCCCTGACAGGGGAGAGAGAGGGCAGCCCCAGCATTTT. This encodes CASSPDRGERGQPQHF.